The 10 T cell receptor beta chains below come from one sample, sequenced in a study of T cell repertoires in aging, cancer and after chemotherapy. Amplification of TCR beta used genomic DNA extracted from peripheral blood. TRB rearrangements spanning V, D and J were amplified using mixed TRB-A/B primers. From the multiplex PCR reads, TCRdb called clonotypes with MiXCR, one entry per CDR3 protein. The sample lists fewer than 15,000 distinct CDR3 sequences, around 23% occurring once. Sequencing was carried out using blood. These receptors were taken from a human donor in good health.

This clonotype was seen only a few times. This chain joins TRBV7-9 and TRBJ1-5; 7 bases are a match to TRBD1. Trimming cost V 5 bases and J 5 bases; bases outside gene matches: 6. The CDR3 spans 14 residues. Germline V gives CDR1 SEHNR, CDR2 FQNEAQ (reference sequence). Written as DNA, the CDR3 is TGTGCCAGCAGCCCAGGGACAGCCTATCAGCCCCAGCATTTT. Encoded protein: CASSPGTAYQPQHF.

V is TRBV20-1 and J is TRBJ1-5; 8 nucleotides agree with TRBD1. With V trimmed by 0 bases and J by 2 bases, 18 bases remained unmatched. Germline-derived CDR1 and CDR2 are DFQATT and SNEGSKA (reference sequence). CDR3 size: 20 residues. CDR3 region: CSARDLLSGTGTLGNQPQHF. For the CDR3, the DNA is TGCAGTGCTAGAGATCTTTTGTCGGGGACAGGAACCCTGGGCAATCAGCCCCAGCATTTT.

The rearrangement links TRBV25-1 to TRBJ1-6, with D unresolved. CDR3 length: 14 amino acids. CDR1 is MGHDK, CDR2 SYGVNS, per germline. V was trimmed by 4 bases and J by 5 bases, leaving 9 bases between them. The CDR3 region is CASSVETHNSPLHF. The CDR3, as DNA: TGTGCCAGCAGTGTCGAGACTCATAATTCACCCCTCCACTTT.

This clonotype was seen a few times. V is TRBV10-3 and J is TRBJ1-3; no clear D. Deletions cut 6 bases from V and 0 bases from J, with 12 bases between. CDR1 and CDR2 (germline): ENHRY, SYGVKD. The CDR3 covers 15 residues. The CDR3 spells CAISRTETSGNTIYF. CDR3 nucleotide sequence: TGTGCCATCAGCAGGACGGAAACCTCTGGAAACACCATATATTTT.

The J gene is TRBJ2-5, the V gene TRBV20-1; D is possibly TRBD1 (7 bases). Trimming pared 1 base from V and 7 bases from J, leaving 25 bases between. Per germline, CDR1 DFQATT and CDR2 SNEGSKA (reference sequence). There are 17 residues in the CDR3. The CDR3: CSARALQGPGGIATQYF. CDR3 bases: TGCAGTGCTAGAGCATTACAGGGGCCCGGGGGTATAGCGACCCAGTACTTC.

The table lists this clonotype with many counts. This chain links TRBV10-3 with TRBJ1-2; 7 bases are shared with TRBD1. This CDR3 comprises 15 residues. V shed 2 bases, J shed 5 bases, and the junction held 8 bases outside the gene matches. The germline CDR1 and CDR2 sequences are ENHRY and SYGVKD. The CDR3 here is CAISEIRQGEYGYTF. CDR3 nucleotides: TGTGCCATCAGTGAGATTAGACAGGGCGAGTATGGCTACACCTTC.

The J gene is TRBJ2-1, the V gene TRBV28, with unresolved D. In germline, CDR1 is MDHEN, CDR2 SYDVKM. This CDR3 spans 15 amino acids. V lost 5 bases to trimming and J lost 0 bases, with 11 bases between them. The CDR3 protein is CASSLIGSSYNEQFF. CDR3 DNA: TGTGCCAGCAGTCTAATCGGAAGCTCCTACAATGAGCAGTTCTTC.

This clonotype was picked up a small number of times. This chain connects TRBV27 to TRBJ1-4, with D unclear. CDR3 size: 13 residues. The germline V and J ends were trimmed by 0 bases and 8 bases, with 7 bases remaining between them. From germline, CDR1 is MNHEY and CDR2 SMNVEV (reference sequence). The CDR3 DNA reads TGTGCCAGCAGTTTATCAGGTTGGGAAAAACTGTTTTTT. Protein product: CASSLSGWEKLFF.

This clonotype counts as medium-sized. The chain is built from TRBV20-1 and TRBJ2-7; a possible D gene is TRBD1 (6 bases). The germline CDR1 and CDR2 sequences are DFQATT and SNEGSKA (reference sequence). This CDR3 region has 14 residues. V was pared by 3 bases and J by 0 bases, with 12 bases between. The CDR3 DNA follows: TGCAGTGCTAGCGGGGACACTAGCTCCTACGAGCAGTACTTC. This translates into CSASGDTSSYEQYF.

This sequence joins TRBV7-9 and TRBJ2-7; D gene ambiguous. The germline V gene encodes CDR1 SEHNR and CDR2 FQNEAQ (reference sequence). V lost 0 bases and J 0 bases, leaving 3 bases between the germline ends. CDR3 length equals 13 residues. The CDR3 nucleotides are TGTGCCAGCAGCTTAGCAAACTCCTACGAGCAGTACTTC. Translation gives CASSLANSYEQYF.